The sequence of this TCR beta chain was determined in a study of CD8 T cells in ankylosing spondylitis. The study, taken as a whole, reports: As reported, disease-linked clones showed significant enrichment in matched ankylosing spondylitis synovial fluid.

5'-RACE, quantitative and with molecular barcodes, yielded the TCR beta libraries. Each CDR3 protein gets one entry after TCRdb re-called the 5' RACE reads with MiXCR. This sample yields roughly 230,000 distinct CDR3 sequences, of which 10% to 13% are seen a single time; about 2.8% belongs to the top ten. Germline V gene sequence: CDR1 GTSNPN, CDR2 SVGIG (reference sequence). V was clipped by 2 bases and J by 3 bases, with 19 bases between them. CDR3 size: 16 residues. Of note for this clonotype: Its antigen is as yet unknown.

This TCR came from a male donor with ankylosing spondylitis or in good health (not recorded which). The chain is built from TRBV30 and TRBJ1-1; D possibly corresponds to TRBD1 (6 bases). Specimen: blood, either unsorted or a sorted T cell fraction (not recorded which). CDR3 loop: CAWSFMGGLLDTEAFF. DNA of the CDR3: TGTGCCTGGAGTTTTATGGGGGGGCTGTTGGACACTGAAGCTTTCTTT.